The T cell receptor beta chain under discussion was sequenced for a study of blood T cell repertoires in COVID-19. Looking at the study overall: Donors in the United States, Italy and Spain gave samples during acute or convalescent COVID-19.

Germline V gene lookup returns CDR1 LNHDA and CDR2 SQIVND (reference sequence). This CDR3 comprises 12 residues. V was clipped by 4 bases and J by 7 bases, with 8 bases between them. The assay was immunoSEQ multiplex PCR, and TCRdb's table has in-frame clones only and misses some. The repertoire consists of approximately 300,000 clones, with around 87% occurring once and the leading ten covering about 2.5%. This rearrangement joins TRBV19 to TRBJ1-5; the D gene is possibly TRBD1 (5 bases). The material sequenced was peripheral blood. This clonotype originated in a man aged 18 to 30 with active or convalescent COVID-19. CDR3 region: CASSTGNQPQHF. CDR3 nucleotide sequence: TGTGCCAGTAGTACAGGGAACCAGCCCCAGCATTTT.